This T cell receptor (beta chain) was sequenced in a study of cytomegalovirus exposure and HLA in healthy donors. Study-wide results and limits: In a later analysis, HLA-associated beta chains showed higher expansion and lower generation probabilities than comparable chains. Under in vitro conditions, three CMV-associated chains were confirmed as specific for CMV antigens.

The CDR3 is 14 amino acids. Germline V CDR1 and CDR2: SGHTA, FQGNSA. V shed 1 base and J shed 5 bases, with 9 bases lying between them. Primers: 60 Vbeta forward and 13 Jbeta reverse. Measured with immunoSEQ multiplex PCR; TCRdb has only the in-frame clones, and not every one. The data contain 90,000 to 120,000 clones, around 80% of them seen just once; the ten biggest clones take up about 3.1%. In the case of this clone: Antigen unknown.

Sequenced input: PBMCs. The chain employs TRBV7-2 and TRBJ2-1, with a weak D call TRBD1 (5 bases). The TCR originated in a woman in her forties in good health and CMV-seronegative. CDR3 amino acids: CASSLGQGNNEQFF. The DNA of the CDR3 is TGTGCCAGCAGCTTAGGGCAGGGTAACAATGAGCAGTTCTTC.